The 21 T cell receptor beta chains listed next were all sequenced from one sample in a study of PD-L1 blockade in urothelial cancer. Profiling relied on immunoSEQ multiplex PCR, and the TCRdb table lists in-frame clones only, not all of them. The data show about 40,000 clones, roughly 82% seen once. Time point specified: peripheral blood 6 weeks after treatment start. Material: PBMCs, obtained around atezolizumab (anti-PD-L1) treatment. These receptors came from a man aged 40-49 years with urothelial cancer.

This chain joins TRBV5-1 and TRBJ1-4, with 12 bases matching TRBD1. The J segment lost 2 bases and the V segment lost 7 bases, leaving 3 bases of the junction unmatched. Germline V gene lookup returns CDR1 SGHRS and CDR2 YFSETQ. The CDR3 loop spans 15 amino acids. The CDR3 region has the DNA TGCGCCAGCGGGACAGGGGGCGCCACTAATGAAAAACTGTTTTTT. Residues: CASGTGGATNEKLFF.

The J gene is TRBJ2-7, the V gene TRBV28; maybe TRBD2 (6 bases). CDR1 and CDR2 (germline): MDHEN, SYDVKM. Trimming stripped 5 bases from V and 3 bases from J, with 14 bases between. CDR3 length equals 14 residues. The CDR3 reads CASSASAGIYEQYF. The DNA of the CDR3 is TGTGCCAGCAGTGCGTCGGCGGGGATCTACGAGCAGTACTTC.

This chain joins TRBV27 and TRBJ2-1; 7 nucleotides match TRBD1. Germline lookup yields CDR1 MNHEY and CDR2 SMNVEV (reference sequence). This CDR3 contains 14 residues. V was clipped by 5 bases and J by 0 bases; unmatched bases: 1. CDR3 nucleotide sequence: TGTGCCAGCAGTCGGACAGGCTCCTACAATGAGCAGTTCTTC. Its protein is CASSRTGSYNEQFF.

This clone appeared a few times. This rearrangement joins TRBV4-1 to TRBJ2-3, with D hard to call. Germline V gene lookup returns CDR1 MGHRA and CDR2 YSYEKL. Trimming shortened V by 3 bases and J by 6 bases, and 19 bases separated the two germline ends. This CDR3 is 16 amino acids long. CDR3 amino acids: CASSHAARPLWDTQYF. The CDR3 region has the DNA TGCGCCAGCAGCCATGCGGCCAGACCCCTTTGGGATACGCAGTATTTT.

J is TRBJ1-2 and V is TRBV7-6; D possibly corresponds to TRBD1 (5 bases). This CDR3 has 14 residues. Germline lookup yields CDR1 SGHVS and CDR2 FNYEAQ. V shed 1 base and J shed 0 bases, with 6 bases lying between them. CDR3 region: CASSLGTTNYGYTF. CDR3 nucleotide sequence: TGTGCCAGCAGCTTAGGGACAACTAACTATGGCTACACCTTC.

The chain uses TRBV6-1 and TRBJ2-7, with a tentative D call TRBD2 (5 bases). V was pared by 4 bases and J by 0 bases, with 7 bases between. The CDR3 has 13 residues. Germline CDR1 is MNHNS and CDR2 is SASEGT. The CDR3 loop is CASSVRDSYEQYF. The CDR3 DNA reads TGTGCCAGCAGTGTCCGGGACTCCTACGAGCAGTACTTC.

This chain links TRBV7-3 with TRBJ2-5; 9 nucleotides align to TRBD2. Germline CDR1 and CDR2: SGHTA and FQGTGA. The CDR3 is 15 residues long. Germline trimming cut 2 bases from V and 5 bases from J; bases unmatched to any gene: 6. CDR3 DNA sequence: TGTGCCAGCAGCTTAGGAGTGCGGGAGGGTGAGACCCAGTACTTC. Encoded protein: CASSLGVREGETQYF.

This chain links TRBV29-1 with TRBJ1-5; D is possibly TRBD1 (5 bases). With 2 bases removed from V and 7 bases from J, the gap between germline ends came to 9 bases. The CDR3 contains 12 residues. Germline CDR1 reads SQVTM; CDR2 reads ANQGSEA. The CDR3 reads CSVELSGQPQHF. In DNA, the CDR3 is TGCAGCGTTGAACTCTCAGGGCAGCCCCAGCATTTT.

The DNA for the CDR3 is TGTGCCAGCTCCTCCGGACTTCTACCAGAGACCCAGTACTTC. As protein: CASSSGLLPETQYF. The J gene is TRBJ2-5, the V gene TRBV18; D is perhaps TRBD2 (5 bases). The germline V gene encodes CDR1 KGHSH and CDR2 LQKENI. The CDR3 length is 14 residues. The germline V and J ends were trimmed by 6 bases and 4 bases, with 15 bases remaining between them. The full variable domain, rest sourced from reference TRBV18 and TRBJ2-5, is NAGVMQNPRHLVRRRGQEARLRCSPMKGHSHVYWYRQLPEEGLKFMVYLQKENIIDESGMPKERFSAEFPKEGPSILRIQQVVRGDSAAYFCASSSGLLPETQYFGPGTRLLVL.

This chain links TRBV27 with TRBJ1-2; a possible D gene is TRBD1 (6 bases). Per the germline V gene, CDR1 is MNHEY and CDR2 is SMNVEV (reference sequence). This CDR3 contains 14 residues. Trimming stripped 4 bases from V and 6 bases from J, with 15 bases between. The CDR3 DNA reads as TGTGCCAGCAGTTCTCACAGGGATTCGGATGGCTACACCTTC. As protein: CASSSHRDSDGYTF.

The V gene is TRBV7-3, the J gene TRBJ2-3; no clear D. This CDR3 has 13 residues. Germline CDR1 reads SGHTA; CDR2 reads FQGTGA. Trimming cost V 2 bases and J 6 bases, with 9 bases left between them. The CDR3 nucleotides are TGTGCCAGCAGCTTAGACTTCCCGGATACGCAGTATTTT. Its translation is CASSLDFPDTQYF.

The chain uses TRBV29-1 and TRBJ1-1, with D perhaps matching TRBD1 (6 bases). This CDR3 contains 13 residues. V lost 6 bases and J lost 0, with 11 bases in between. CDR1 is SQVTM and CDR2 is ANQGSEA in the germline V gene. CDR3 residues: CSVVWGLNTEAFF. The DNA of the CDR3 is TGCAGCGTGGTTTGGGGGCTGAACACTGAAGCTTTCTTT.

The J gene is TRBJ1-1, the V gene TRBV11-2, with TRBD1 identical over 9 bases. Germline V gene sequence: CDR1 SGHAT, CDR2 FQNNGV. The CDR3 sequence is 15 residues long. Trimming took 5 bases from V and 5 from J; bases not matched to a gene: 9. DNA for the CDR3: TGTGCCAGCAGCCCTACAGGGGGCGCCGGGACTGAAGCTTTCTTT. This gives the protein CASSPTGGAGTEAFF.

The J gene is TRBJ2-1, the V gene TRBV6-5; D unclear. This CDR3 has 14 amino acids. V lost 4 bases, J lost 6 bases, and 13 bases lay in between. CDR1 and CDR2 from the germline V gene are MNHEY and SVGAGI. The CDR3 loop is CASSLYQVGNEQFF. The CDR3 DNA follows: TGTGCCAGCAGTTTATACCAGGTGGGCAATGAGCAGTTCTTC.

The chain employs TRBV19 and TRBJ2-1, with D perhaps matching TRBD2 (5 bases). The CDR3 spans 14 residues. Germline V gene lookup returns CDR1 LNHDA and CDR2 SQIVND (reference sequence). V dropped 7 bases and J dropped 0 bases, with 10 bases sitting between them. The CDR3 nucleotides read TGTGCCAGTACTCTAGGGAGCTCCTACAATGAGCAGTTCTTC. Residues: CASTLGSSYNEQFF.

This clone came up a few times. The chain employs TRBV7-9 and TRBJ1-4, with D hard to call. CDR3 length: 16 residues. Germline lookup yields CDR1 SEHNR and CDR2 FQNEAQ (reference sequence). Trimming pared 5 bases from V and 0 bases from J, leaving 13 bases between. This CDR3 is CASSPRRGATNEKLFF. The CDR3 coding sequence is TGTGCCAGCAGCCCGCGGAGAGGCGCAACTAATGAAAAACTGTTTTTT.

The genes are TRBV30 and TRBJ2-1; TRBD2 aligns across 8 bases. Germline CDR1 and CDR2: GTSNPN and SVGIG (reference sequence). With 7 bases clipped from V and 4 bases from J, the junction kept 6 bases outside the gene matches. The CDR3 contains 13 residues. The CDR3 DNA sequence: TGTGCCTCCCCCCTAGCGGGTTACAATGAGCAGTTCTTC. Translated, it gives CASPLAGYNEQFF. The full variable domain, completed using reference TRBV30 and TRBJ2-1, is SQTIHQWPATLVQPVGSPLSLECTVEGTSNPNLYWYRQAAGRGLQLLFYSVGIGQISSEVPQNLSASRPQDRQFILSSKKLLLSDSGFYLCASPLAGYNEQFFGPGTRLTVL.

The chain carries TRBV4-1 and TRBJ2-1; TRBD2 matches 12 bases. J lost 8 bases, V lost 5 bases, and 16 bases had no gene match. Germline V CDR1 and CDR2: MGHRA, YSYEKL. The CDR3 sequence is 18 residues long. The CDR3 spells CASSARSASGRVGDEQFF. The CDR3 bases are TGCGCCAGCAGCGCCCGGTCGGCTAGCGGGAGGGTAGGCGATGAGCAGTTCTTC.

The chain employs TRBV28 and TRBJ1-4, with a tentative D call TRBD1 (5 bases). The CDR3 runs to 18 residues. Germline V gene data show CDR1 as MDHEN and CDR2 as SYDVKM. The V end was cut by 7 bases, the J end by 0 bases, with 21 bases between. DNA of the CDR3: TGTGCCAGCACCCTGGGAGGGGAGATACCCACAACTAATGAAAAACTGTTTTTT. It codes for CASTLGGEIPTTNEKLFF.

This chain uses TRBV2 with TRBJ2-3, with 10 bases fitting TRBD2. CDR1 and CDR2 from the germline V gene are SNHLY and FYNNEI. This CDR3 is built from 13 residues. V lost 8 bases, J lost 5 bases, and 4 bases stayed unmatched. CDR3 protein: CASGTSEQDTQYF. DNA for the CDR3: TGTGCCAGCGGGACTAGCGAACAAGATACGCAGTATTTT.

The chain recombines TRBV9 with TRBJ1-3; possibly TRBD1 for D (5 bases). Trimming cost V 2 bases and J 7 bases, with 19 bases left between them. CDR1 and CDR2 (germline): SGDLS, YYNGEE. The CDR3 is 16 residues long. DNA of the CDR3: TGTGCCAGCAGCGTGGGGACTGTGAAAGGTGGGAACACCATATATTTT. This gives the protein CASSVGTVKGGNTIYF. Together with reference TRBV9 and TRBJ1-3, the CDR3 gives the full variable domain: DSGVTQTPKHLITATGQRVTLRCSPRSGDLSVYWYQQSLDQGLQFLIQYYNGEERAKGNILERFSAQQFPDLHSELNLSSLELGDSALYFCASSVGTVKGGNTIYFGEGSWLTVV.